This T cell receptor (beta chain) was observed in a study of cytomegalovirus exposure and HLA in healthy donors. The CDR3 extends over 16 amino acids. Trimming left V 5 bases short and J 1 base short, with 16 bases between. Germline V lookup: CDR1 MNHEY, CDR2 SMNVEV (reference sequence). Repertoires were generated with immunoSEQ multiplex PCR, while TCRdb's copy carries only in-frame clones and drops some. This table has some 84,000 clones, more than 75% appearing once. Regarding this clone: What it binds is not known.

General study findings and limits: Most TCR sequences were seen very rarely across donors, but some public TCRs occurred in many. TCR beta chains numbering under 200 were designated cytomegalovirus-associated.

Material for sequencing was PBMCs. The source is a man younger than 45 in good health and CMV-seronegative. The rearrangement uses TRBV27 and TRBJ2-3; tentative D call: TRBD2 (6 bases). CDR3 sequence (DNA): TGTGCCAGCAGTCCCTGGGACTTGCTCGGCACAGATACGCAGTATTTT. Translation: CASSPWDLLGTDTQYF.